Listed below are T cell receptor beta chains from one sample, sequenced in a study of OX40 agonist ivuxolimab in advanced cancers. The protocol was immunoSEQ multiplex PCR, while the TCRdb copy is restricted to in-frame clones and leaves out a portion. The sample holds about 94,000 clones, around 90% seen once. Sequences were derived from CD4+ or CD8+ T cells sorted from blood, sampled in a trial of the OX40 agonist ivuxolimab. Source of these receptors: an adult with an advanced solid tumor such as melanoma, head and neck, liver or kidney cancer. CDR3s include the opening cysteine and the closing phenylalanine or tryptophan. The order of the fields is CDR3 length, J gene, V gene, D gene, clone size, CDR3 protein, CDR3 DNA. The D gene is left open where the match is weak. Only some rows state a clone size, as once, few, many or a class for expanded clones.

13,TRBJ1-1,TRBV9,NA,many,CASSVHVNTEAFF,TGTGCCAGCAGCGTGCACGTGAACACTGAAGCTTTCTTT
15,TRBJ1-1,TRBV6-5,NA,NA,CASSFLQRANTEAFF,TGTGCCAGCAGTTTCTTACAGAGAGCGAACACTGAAGCTTTCTTT
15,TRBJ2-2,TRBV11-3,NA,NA,CASSLSGINTGELFF,TGTGCCAGCAGCTTATCAGGGATTAACACCGGGGAGCTGTTTTTT
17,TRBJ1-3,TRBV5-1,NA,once,CASSLAGTSFSGNTIYF,TGCGCCAGCAGCTTGGCCGGGACATCGTTCTCTGGAAACACCATATATTTT
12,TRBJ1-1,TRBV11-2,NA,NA,CASSLQITEAFF,TGTGCCAGCAGCTTACAGATCACTGAAGCTTTCTTT
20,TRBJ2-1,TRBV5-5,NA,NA,CASSYRRGRAPTKSYNEQFF,TGTGCCAGCAGCTACAGGAGAGGGCGGGCCCCCACTAAAAGCTACAATGAGCAGTTCTTC
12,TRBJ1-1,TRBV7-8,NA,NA,CASSFQDAEAFF,TGTGCCAGCAGCTTTCAAGACGCTGAAGCTTTCTTT
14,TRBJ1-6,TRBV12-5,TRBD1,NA,CASGATGGNSPLHF,TGTGCTAGTGGTGCTACAGGGGGCAATTCACCCCTCCACTTT
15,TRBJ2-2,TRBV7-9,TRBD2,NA,CASSRTSGNTGELFF,TGTGCCAGCAGTCGGACTAGCGGTAACACCGGGGAGCTGTTTTTT
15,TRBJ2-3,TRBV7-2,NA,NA,CASSLLGHLRDTQYF,TGTGCCAGCAGCTTACTGGGACACCTGAGAGATACGCAGTATTTT
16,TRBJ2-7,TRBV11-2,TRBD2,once,CASSLGASGSTYEQYF,TGTGCCAGCAGCTTGGGGGCTAGCGGGAGTACTTACGAGCAGTACTTC
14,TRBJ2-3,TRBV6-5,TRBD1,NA,CASRDRGLTDTQYF,TGTGCCAGCAGGGACAGGGGGCTCACAGATACGCAGTATTTT
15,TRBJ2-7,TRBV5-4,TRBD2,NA,CASSRSAGEAYEQYF,TGTGCCAGCAGCCGTTCGGCGGGGGAAGCCTACGAGCAGTACTTC
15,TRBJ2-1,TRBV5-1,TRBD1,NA,CASSRDRSIYNEQFF,TGCGCCAGCAGCCGGGACAGGAGTATTTACAATGAGCAGTTCTTC
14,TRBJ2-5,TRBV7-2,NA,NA,CASSLLGGGETQYF,TGTGCCAGCAGCTTATTGGGGGGCGGGGAGACCCAGTACTTC
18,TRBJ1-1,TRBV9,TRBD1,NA,CASSAGPGTGVSNTEAFF,TGTGCCAGCAGCGCCGGACCCGGGACAGGGGTCTCGAACACTGAAGCTTTCTTT
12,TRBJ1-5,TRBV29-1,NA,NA,CSVANGAQPQHF,TGCAGCGTTGCAAACGGGGCTCAGCCCCAGCATTTT
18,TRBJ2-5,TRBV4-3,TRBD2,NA,CASSQDVGRTSGRETQYF,TGCGCCAGCAGCCAAGATGTAGGACGGACTAGCGGGAGAGAGACCCAGTACTTC